This T cell receptor (beta chain) was sequenced in a study of blood T cell repertoires in COVID-19. TCRdb's copy holds only in-frame clones and misses some; the assay was immunoSEQ multiplex PCR. The profile covers 210,000 or so clones, with about 83% appearing a single time and around 1.3% taken by the ten largest. Trimming shortened V by 4 bases and J by 3 bases, and 10 bases separated the two germline ends. Germline lookup yields CDR1 KGHDR and CDR2 SFDVKD. The CDR3 consists of 14 residues. The gene calls are TRBV24-1 and TRBJ2-3; TRBD1 is a possible D gene (6 bases). This clonotype was sampled from a woman in her thirties with COVID-19, enrolled during active disease. The sequenced sample was peripheral blood. The CDR3 loop reads CATSEWGRTDTQYF. Here the CDR3 DNA reads TGTGCCACCAGTGAGTGGGGGCGTACAGATACGCAGTATTTT.